This T cell receptor (beta chain) was obtained from a study of shared clonotypes between healthy human individuals. Study-level information: A donor's plate count was three for CD4 naive and three for CD4 memory; CD8 naive had two and CD8 memory one. Notes on the study in general: Generation probability values for non-shared clonotypes were lower than those for clonotypes shared by all four donors. Rarefaction gave evidence that sorted-subset sequencing remained incomplete despite large depth.

The authors' processing: Junction-only sequences without quality scores came from ImmunoSEQ, so filtering differed. Some clones are missing from TCRdb's copy, which holds only in-frame ones; the method was immunoSEQ multiplex PCR. The DNA gave D and trimming, while V, J and clone size come from that table. The table includes approximately 2,000,000 clones, about 94% detected once. The V and J ends lost 8 bases and 5 bases respectively, with 7 bases between them. Germline assignment: CDR1 SNHLY and CDR2 FYNNEI. The CDR3 loop spans 10 amino acids. About this clone itself: The antigen remains undetermined.

CD8 cells classed as naive were CD45RO-negative and positively selected for CCR7, excluding terminally differentiated effector memory CD45RA+ cells. The sample comprised naive CD8+ T cells from PBMCs. This receptor was identified in a man between 18 and 29 years old in good health. Some clones in this sample may be carry-over from other donors' samples. V usage is TRBV2 and J usage is TRBJ2-7; no clear D gene. CDR3 amino acids: CASLHDEQYF. In nucleotides, the CDR3 is TGTGCCAGCTTACACGACGAGCAGTACTTC.